The T cell receptor (beta chain) under discussion was sequenced for a study of a mutant IDH1 vaccine in newly diagnosed glioma. Study context: Sex among treated patients split roughly 60% male, approximately 40% female; mean age was roughly 42 years. Patients previously underwent radiotherapy, temozolomide, or both, and most underwent both.

The CDR3 consists of 13 residues. From germline, CDR1 is SGHRS and CDR2 YFSETQ. The V end lost 4 bases, the J end lost 0 bases, and 5 bases lay between the germline ends. Clones were sequenced by immunoSEQ multiplex PCR, and TCRdb holds only the in-frame ones, with some missing. The sample has roughly 70,000 clones; 80% to 90% are singletons. This clone was detected only once. Antigen specificity is unknown. The study, taken as a whole, reports: Pseudoprogression apparently lacked any relation to changes in top peripheral T cell clonotypes. The vaccine induced immune responses, and these occurred in about 93% of patients.

The time point: baseline, week 1 (first vaccination visit). Documented treatment: pre-vaccination baseline after standard-of-care therapy. The origin of this receptor is a woman aged 18-29 years with glioma. Some clones in this sample may be carry-over from other donors' samples. This sample comprised peripheral blood mononuclear cells (PBMCs), obtained from a glioma patient treated with radiotherapy, temozolomide or both. The chain recombines TRBV5-1 with TRBJ1-3, with D unresolved. CDR3 sequence: CASSMISGNTIYF. CDR3 DNA sequence: TGCGCCAGCAGCATGATCTCTGGAAACACCATATATTTT.